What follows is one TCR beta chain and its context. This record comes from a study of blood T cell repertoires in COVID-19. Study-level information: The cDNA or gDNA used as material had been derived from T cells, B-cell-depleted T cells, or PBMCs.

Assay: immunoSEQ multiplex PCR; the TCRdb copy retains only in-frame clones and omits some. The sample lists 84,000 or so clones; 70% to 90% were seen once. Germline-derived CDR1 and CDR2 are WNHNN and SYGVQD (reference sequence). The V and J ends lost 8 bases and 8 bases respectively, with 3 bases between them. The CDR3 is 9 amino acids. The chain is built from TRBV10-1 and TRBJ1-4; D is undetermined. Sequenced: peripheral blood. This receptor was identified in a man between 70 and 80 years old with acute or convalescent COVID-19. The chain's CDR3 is CASGEKLFF. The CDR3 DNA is TGCGCCAGCGGCGAAAAACTGTTTTTT.